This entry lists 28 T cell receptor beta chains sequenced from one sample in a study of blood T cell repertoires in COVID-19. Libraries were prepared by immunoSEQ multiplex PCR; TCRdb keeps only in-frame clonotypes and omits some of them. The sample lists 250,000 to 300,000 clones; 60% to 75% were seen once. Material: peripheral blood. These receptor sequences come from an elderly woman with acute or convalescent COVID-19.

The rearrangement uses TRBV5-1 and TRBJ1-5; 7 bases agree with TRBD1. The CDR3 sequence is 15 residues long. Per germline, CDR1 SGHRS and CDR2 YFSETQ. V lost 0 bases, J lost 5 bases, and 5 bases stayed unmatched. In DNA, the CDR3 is TGCGCCAGCAGCTTGGAGGGGGCGGCCGATCAGCCCCAGCATTTT. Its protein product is CASSLEGAADQPQHF.

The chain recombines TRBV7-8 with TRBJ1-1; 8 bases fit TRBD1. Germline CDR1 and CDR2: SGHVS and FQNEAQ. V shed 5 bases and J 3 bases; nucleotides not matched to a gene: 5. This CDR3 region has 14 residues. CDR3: CASSPDRGDTEAFF. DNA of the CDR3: TGTGCCAGCAGCCCCGACAGGGGTGACACTGAAGCTTTCTTT. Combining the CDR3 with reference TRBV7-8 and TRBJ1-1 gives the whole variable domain GAGVSQSPRYKVAKRGQDVALRCDPISGHVSLFWYQQALGQGPEFLTYFQNEAQLDKSGLPSDRFFAERPEGSVSTLKIQRTQQEDSAVYLCASSPDRGDTEAFFGQGTRLTVV.

This chain's CDR3 is CASSIQGNSPLHF. DNA of the CDR3: TGTGCCAGTAGTATCCAGGGTAACTCACCCCTCCACTTT. The genes are TRBV19 and TRBJ1-6; a possible D gene is TRBD1 (5 bases). This CDR3 has 13 residues. Germline-derived CDR1 and CDR2 are LNHDA and SQIVND (reference sequence). V was pared by 3 bases and J by 10 bases, with 10 bases between.

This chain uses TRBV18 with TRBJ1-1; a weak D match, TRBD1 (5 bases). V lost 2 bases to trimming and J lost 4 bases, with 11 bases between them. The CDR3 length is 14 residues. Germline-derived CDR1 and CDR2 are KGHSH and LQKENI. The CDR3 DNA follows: TGTGCCAGCTCACCAGCCAGGGTAGGCACTGAAGCTTTCTTT. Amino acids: CASSPARVGTEAFF. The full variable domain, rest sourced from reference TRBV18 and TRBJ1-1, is NAGVMQNPRHLVRRRGQEARLRCSPMKGHSHVYWYRQLPEEGLKFMVYLQKENIIDESGMPKERFSAEFPKEGPSILRIQQVVRGDSAAYFCASSPARVGTEAFFGQGTRLTVV.

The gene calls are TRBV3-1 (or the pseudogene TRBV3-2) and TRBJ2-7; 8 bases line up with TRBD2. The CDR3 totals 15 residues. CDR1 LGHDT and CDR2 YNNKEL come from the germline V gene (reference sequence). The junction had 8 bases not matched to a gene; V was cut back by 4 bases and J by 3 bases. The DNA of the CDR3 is TGTGCCAGCAGCCTAGGTACTAGCGGATACTACGAGCAGTACTTC. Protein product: CASSLGTSGYYEQYF.

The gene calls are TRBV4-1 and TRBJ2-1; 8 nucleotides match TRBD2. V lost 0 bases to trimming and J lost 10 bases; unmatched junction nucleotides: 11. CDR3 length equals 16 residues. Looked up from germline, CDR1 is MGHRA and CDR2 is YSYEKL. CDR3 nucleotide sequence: TGCGCCAGCAGCCAAGAGGGGTTTAGCGGGGATCGGGAGCAGTTCTTC. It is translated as CASSQEGFSGDREQFF.

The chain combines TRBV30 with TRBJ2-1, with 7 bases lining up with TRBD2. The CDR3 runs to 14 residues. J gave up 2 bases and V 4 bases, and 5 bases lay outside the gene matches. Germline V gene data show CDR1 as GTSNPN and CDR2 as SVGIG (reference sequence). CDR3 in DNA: TGTGCCTGGATTCCAGCGGGGACCTACAATGAGCAGTTCTTC. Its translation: CAWIPAGTYNEQFF.

CDR3 sequence reads: CASNGGMNTEAFF. The CDR3 region has the DNA TGTGCCAGTAATGGAGGGATGAACACTGAAGCTTTCTTT. V gene TRBV19 combines with J gene TRBJ1-1; unclear D gene. Per the germline V gene, CDR1 is LNHDA and CDR2 is SQIVND (reference sequence). Trimming took 7 bases from V and 0 from J, leaving 9 bases between them. The CDR3 has 13 residues.

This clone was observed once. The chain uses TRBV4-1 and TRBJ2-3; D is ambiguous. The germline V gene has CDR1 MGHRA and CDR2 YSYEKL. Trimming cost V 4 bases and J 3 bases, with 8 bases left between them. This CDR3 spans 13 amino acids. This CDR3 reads CASSLTQTDTQYF. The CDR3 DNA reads TGCGCCAGCAGCCTTACCCAGACAGATACGCAGTATTTT.

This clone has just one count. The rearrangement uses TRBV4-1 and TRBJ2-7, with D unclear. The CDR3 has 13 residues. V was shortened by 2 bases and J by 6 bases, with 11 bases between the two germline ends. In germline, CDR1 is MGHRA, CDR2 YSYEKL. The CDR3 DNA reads TGCGCCAGCAGCCAATATCTAGAATCCGAGCAGTACTTC. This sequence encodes CASSQYLESEQYF.

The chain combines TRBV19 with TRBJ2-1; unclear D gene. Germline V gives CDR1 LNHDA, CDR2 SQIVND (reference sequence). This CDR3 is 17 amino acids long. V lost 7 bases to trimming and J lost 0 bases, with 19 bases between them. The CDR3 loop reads CASKPSGLTSSYNEQFF. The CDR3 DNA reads TGTGCCAGTAAACCCTCGGGTCTCACGAGCTCCTACAATGAGCAGTTCTTC.

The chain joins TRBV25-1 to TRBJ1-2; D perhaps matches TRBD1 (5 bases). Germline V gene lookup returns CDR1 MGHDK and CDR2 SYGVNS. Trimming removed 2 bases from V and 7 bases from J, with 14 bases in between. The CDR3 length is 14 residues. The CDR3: CASSEGPGVGGYTF. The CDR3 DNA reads TGTGCCAGCAGTGAAGGACCGGGGGTAGGTGGCTACACCTTC.

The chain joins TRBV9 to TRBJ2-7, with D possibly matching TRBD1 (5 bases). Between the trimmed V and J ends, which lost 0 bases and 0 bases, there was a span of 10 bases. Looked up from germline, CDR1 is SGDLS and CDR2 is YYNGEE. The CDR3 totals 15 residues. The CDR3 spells CASSVGQSGSYEQYF. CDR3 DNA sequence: TGTGCCAGCAGCGTAGGACAGTCCGGCTCCTACGAGCAGTACTTC.

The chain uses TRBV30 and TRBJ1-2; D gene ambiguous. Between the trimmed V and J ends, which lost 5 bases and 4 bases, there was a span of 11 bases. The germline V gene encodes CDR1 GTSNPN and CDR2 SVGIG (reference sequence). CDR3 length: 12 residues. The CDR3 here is CAWRRNLYGYTF. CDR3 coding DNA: TGTGCCTGGCGGCGGAACCTCTATGGCTACACCTTC.

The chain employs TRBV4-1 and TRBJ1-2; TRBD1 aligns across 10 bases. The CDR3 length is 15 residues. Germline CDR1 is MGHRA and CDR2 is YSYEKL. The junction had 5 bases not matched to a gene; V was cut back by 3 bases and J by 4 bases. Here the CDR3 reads CASSQGQGRGYGYTF. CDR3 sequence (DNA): TGCGCCAGCAGCCAGGGACAGGGGAGGGGCTATGGCTACACCTTC.

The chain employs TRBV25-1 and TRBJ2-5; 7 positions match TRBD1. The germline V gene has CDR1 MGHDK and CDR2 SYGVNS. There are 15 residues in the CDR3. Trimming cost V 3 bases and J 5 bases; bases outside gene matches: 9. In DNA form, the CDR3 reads TGTGCCAGCAGTGACGTGGACAGGTTATTCGAGACCCAGTACTTC. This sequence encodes CASSDVDRLFETQYF.

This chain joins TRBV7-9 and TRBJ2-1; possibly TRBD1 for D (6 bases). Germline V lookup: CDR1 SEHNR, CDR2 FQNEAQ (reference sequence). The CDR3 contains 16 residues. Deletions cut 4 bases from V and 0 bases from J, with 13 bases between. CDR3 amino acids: CASSSRSRGSYNEQFF. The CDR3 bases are TGTGCCAGCAGCTCCCGGTCCAGGGGCTCCTACAATGAGCAGTTCTTC.

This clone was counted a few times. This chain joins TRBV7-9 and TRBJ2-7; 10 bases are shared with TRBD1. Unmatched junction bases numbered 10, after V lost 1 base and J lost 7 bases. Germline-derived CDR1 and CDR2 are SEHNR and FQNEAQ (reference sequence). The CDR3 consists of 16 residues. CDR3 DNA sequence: TGTGCCAGCAGCTTAGAGCTCGGGACAGGGGCTCGGGAGCAGTACTTC. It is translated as CASSLELGTGAREQYF. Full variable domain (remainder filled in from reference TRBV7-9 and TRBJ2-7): DTGVSQNPRHKITKRGQNVTFRCDPISEHNRLYWYRQTLGQGPEFLTYFQNEAQLEKSRLLSDRFSAERPKGSFSTLEIQRTEQGDSAMYLCASSLELGTGAREQYFGPGTRLTVT.

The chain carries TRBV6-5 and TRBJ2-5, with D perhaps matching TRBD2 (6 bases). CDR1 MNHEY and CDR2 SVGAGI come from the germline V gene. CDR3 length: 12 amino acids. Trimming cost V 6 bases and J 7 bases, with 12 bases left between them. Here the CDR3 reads CASRLAGGTQYF. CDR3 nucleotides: TGTGCCAGCAGACTAGCCGGAGGGACCCAGTACTTC.

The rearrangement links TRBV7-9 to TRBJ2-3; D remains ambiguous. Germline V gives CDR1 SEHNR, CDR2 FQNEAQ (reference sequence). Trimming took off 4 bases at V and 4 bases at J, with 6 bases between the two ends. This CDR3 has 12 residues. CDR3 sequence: CASSSLSDTQYF. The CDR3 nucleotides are TGTGCCAGCAGCTCCTTGTCAGATACGCAGTATTTT. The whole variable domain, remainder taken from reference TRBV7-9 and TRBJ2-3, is DTGVSQNPRHKITKRGQNVTFRCDPISEHNRLYWYRQTLGQGPEFLTYFQNEAQLEKSRLLSDRFSAERPKGSFSTLEIQRTEQGDSAMYLCASSSLSDTQYFGPGTRLTVL.

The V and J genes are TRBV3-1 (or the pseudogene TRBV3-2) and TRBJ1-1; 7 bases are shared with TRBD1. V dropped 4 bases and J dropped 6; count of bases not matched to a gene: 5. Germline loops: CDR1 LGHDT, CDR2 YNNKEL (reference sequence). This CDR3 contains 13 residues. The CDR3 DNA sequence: TGTGCCAGCAGCCTGACAGGGCGGGCTGAAGCTTTCTTT. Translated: CASSLTGRAEAFF.

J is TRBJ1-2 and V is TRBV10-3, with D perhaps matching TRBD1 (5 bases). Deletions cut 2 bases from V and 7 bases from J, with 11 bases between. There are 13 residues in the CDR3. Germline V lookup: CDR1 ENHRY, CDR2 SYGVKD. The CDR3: CAISETGHRGYTF. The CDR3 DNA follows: TGTGCCATCAGTGAGACCGGACACCGTGGCTACACCTTC.

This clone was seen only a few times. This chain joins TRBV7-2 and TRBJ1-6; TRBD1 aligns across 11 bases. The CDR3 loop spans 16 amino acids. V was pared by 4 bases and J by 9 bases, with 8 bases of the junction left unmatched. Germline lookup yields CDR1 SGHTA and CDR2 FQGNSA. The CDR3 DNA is TGTGCCAGCAGCTCAGGGACAGGGGGAATTGTTTCACCCCTCCACTTT. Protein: CASSSGTGGIVSPLHF.

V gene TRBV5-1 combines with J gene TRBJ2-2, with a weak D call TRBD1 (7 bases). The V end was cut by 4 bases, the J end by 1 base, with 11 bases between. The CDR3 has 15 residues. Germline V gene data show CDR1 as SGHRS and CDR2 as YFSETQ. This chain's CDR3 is CASSRGTENTGELFF. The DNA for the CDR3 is TGCGCCAGCAGCCGCGGGACAGAGAACACCGGGGAGCTGTTTTTT.

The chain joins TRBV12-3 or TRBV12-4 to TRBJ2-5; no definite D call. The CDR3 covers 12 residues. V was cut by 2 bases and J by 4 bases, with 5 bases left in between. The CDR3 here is CASSLPRETQYF. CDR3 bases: TGTGCCAGCAGTTTACCCAGAGAGACCCAGTACTTC.

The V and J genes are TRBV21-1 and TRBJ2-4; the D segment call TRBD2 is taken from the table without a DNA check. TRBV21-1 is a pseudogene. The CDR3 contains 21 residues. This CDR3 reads CASSKEDGLARFLLTKNIQYF. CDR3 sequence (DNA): TGTGCCAGCAGCAAAGAGGATGGCCTAGCGAGGTTTCTTCTTACCAAAAACATTCAGTACTTC.

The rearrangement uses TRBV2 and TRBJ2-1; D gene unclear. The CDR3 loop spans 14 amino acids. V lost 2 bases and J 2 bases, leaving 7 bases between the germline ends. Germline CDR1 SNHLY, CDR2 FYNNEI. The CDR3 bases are TGTGCCAGCAGTGAACAGGTAGCCTACAATGAGCAGTTCTTC. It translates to CASSEQVAYNEQFF.

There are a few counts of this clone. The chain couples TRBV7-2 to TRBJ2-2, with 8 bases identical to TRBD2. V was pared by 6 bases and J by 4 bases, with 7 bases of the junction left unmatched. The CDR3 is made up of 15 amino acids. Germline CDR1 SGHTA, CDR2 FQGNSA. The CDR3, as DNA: TGTGCCAGCAGGCTTGCAGGACTAGCCACCGGGGAGCTGTTTTTT. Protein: CASRLAGLATGELFF.